This TCR beta chain is drawn from a study of control samples from healthy donors and cancer patients. This clone turned up a few times. The CDR3 runs to 14 residues. V lost 0 bases and J lost 3, with 8 bases in between. The germline V gene encodes CDR1 GTSNPN and CDR2 SVGIG (reference sequence). Clones were read by immunoSEQ multiplex PCR, and TCRdb kept only the in-frame ones, dropping some. The data contain roughly 24,000 clones, 83% of them singletons. This chain links TRBV30 with TRBJ1-4, with D unresolved. This TCR was sampled from a man aged 60 to 69 with head and neck cancer. Sequencing was done on a sample of PBMCs. The CDR3 DNA sequence: TGTGCCTGGAGTGTGGGGTTAGCTAATGAAAAACTGTTTTTT. Amino acids: CAWSVGLANEKLFF.